This TCR beta chain was sequenced for a study of OX40 agonist ivuxolimab in advanced cancers. Sequencing used immunoSEQ multiplex PCR; TCRdb keeps in-frame clones, though not all of them. The sample yields tens of thousands of clones, 86% seen once. The study, taken as a whole, reports: The mean number of expanded clones was higher in CD8+ T cells than in CD4+.

About this clone: Its antigen remains unidentified.

V shed 5 bases and J 1 base; nucleotides not matched to a gene: 3. Looked up from germline, CDR1 is SEHNR and CDR2 is FQNEAQ (reference sequence). This CDR3 region has 14 residues. The V and J genes are TRBV7-9 and TRBJ1-1; 8 nucleotides align to TRBD1. Specimen: CD4+ or CD8+ T cells sorted from blood, collected in a trial of the OX40 agonist ivuxolimab. The sequence came from an adult with an advanced solid tumor such as melanoma, head and neck, liver or kidney cancer. Written as DNA, the CDR3 is TGTGCCAGCAGCCAACAGGGGGGGAACACTGAAGCTTTCTTT. This codes for CASSQQGGNTEAFF.